One T cell receptor (beta chain) is described in this entry. The source of the sample is a study of shared T cell receptors in the human thymus. Profiled with immunoSEQ multiplex PCR; TCRdb holds only in-frame clones, not every one. The data hold about 730,000 clones, with approximately 85% observed a single time. The CDR3 spans 14 residues. Looked up from germline, CDR1 is MNHEY and CDR2 is SMNVEV (reference sequence). The V end lost 4 bases, the J end lost 1 base, and 10 bases lay between the germline ends. The same data also contributed to another study, on human thymus T cells. That investigation notes: Congenital heart defects were the reason for the corrective surgery that the donors, healthy Finnish infants, were having. Surgeons resected thymus tissue during corrective heart surgery. An apparent bias in V and J gene usage was seen in thymic and blood repertoires. Highly overlapping thymic repertoires among unrelated individuals were reported in related research.

The sequenced material came from thymocytes. The sequence was obtained from a girl under three years old with a congenital heart defect. The V call is TRBV27, the J call TRBJ1-1; unclear D gene. Written as DNA, the CDR3 is TGTGCCAGCAGTTCCCGGAGAAAGAACACTGAAGCTTTCTTT. This codes for CASSSRRKNTEAFF.